This record covers a single T cell receptor (beta chain). This CDR3 has 18 residues. Per germline, CDR1 SGDLS and CDR2 YYNGEE. After removal of 3 bases from V and 6 bases from J, the junction contained 15 bases not matched to a gene. The data were taken from a study of blood T cell repertoires in COVID-19. At the level of the study: Italy, Spain and the United States were the sources of the convalescent and acute COVID-19 samples. T cells, B-cell-depleted T cells, or PBMCs provided the cDNA or gDNA that served as material.

The table came from immunoSEQ multiplex PCR; TCRdb's copy has only in-frame clones and leaves some out. Of around 280,000 clones listed, about nine tenths were seen once; the top ten hold about 2.2%. This sequence originates from a woman between 50 and 59 years old who had recovered from COVID-19. The specimen sequenced was peripheral blood. The rearrangement links TRBV9 to TRBJ1-5; 10 bases line up with TRBD1. DNA of the CDR3: TGTGCCAGCAGCGGGACAGGGGGGCGCTGCCTGCAAGGTCAGCCCCAGCATTTT. This gives the protein CASSGTGGRCLQGQPQHF.